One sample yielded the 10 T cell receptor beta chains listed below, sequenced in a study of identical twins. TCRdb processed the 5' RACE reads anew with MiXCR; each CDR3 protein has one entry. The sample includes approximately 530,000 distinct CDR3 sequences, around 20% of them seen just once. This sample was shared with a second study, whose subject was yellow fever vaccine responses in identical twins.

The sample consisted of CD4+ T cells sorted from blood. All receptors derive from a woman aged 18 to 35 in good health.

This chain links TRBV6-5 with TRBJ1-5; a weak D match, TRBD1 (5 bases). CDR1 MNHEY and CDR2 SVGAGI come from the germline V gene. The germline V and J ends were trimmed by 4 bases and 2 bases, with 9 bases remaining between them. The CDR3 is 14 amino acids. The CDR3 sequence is CASSSEGGNQPQHF. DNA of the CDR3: TGTGCCAGCAGTTCAGAAGGGGGCAATCAGCCCCAGCATTTT.

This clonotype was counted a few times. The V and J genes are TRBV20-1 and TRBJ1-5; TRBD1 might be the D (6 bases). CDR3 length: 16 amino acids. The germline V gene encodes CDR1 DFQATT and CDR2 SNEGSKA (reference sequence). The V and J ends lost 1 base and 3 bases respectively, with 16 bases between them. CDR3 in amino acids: CSARGSFGQNNQPQHF. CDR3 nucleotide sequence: TGCAGTGCTAGAGGCAGTTTCGGACAGAACAATCAGCCCCAGCATTTT.

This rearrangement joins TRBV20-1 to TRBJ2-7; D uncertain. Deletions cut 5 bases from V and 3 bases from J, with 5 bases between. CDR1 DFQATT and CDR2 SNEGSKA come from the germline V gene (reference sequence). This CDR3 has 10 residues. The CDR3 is CSASNYEQYV. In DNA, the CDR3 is TGCAGTGCTTCTAACTACGAGCAGTACGTC.

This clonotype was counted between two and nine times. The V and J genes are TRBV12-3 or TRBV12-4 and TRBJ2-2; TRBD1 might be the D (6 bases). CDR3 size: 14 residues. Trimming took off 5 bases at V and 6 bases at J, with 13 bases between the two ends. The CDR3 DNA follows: TGTGCCAGCAGTCAGGGGTTTGGGGCCGGGGAGCTGTTTTTT. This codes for CASSQGFGAGELFF.

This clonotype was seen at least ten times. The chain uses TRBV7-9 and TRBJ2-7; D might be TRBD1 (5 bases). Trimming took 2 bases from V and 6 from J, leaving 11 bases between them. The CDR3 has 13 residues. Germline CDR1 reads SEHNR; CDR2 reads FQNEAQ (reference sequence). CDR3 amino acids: CASSLLGRAEQYF. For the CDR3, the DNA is TGTGCCAGCAGCTTATTGGGCAGGGCCGAGCAGTACTTC.

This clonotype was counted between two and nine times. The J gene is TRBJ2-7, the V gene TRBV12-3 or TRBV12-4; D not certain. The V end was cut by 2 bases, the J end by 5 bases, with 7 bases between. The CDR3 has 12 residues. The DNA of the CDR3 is TGTGCCAGCAGTTTATACGGTGACGAGCAGTACTTC. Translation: CASSLYGDEQYF.

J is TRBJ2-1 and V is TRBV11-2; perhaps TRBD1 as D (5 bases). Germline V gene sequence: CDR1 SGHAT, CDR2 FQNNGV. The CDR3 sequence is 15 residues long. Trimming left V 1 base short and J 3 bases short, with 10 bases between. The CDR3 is CASSLGLGDYNEQFF. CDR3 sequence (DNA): TGTGCCAGCAGCTTAGGTCTAGGGGACTACAATGAGCAGTTCTTC.

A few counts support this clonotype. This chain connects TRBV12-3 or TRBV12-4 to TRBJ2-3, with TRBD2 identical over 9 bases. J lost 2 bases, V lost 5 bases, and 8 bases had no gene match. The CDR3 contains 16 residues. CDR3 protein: CASSPLAGVTTDTQYF. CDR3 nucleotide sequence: TGTGCCAGCAGTCCTTTAGCGGGGGTTACCACAGATACGCAGTATTTT.

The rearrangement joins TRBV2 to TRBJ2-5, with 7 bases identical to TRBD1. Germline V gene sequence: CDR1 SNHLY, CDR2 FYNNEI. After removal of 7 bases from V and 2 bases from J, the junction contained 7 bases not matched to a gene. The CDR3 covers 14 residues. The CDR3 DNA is TGTGCCAGCAACAGGGGTGGGGGTCAAGAGACCCAGTACTTC. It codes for CASNRGGGQETQYF.

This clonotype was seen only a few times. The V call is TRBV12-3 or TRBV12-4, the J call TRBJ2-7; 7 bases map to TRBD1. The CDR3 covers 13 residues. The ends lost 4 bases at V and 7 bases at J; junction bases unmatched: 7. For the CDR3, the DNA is TGTGCCAGCAGTTCCACAGGGGTGAGGGAGCAGTACTTC. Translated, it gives CASSSTGVREQYF.